Included here is one T cell receptor beta chain sequence, with context. An end of the junction does not agree with germline; a read error may underlie this. This specimen belongs to a study of T cell repertoires in cytomegalovirus infection. In germline, CDR1 is MNHNS, CDR2 SASEGT. This CDR3 has 13 residues. MiXCR was run by TCRdb on the reads, yielding one entry per CDR3 protein. The sample records hundreds of thousands of distinct CDR3 sequences, less than 25% being singletons. The receptor comes from a human donor in good health (CMV status not recorded). Some clones in this sample may be carry-over from other donors' samples. What was sequenced was CD8+ T cells from PBMCs. The chain is built from TRBV6-1 and TRBJ2-1; the D is unclear. DNA of the CDR3: TGTGCCAACAGTGAAGGGCCCTACAATGAGCAGTTCTTC. It is translated as CANSEGPYNEQFF.